One sample yielded the 9 T cell receptor beta chains listed below, sequenced in a study of T cell clonality in common variable immunodeficiency (dated by TCRdb to between 2014 and 2016). The protocol used for the library was the immunoSEQ multiplex PCR assay. TCRdb obtained this table from immuneACCESS and retained in-frame rearrangements with V and J assigned. These tables miss some clones; where compared with another copy, unresolved V genes account for less than half of the shortfall, and the remainder is unexplained. This sample was tabulated with about 52,000 clones, among which there are no singletons. The ten biggest clones cover about 1.8% of the sample. The specimen was peripheral blood mononuclear cells. These receptors all come from a person between 18 and 75 years old in good health.

This clone was observed at least ten times. The read ends 3 residues early relative to the CDR3; the germline J gene fills the gap. The genes are TRBV5-1 and TRBJ1-2; 7 nucleotides match TRBD1. The ends lost 4 bases at V and 3 bases at J; junction bases unmatched: 6. CDR1 and CDR2 from the germline V gene are SGHRS and YFSETQ. CDR3 length equals 14 residues. The DNA read from the CDR3 is TGCGCCAGCAGCCCGAGTACAGGGGACTATGGC. It yields the protein CASSPSTGDYG. The entire CDR3 protein reads CASSPSTGDYGYTF.

This clone appeared many times. The read gets to within 3 residues of the CDR3 end, and the germline J gene fills in the rest. V gene TRBV2 combines with J gene TRBJ1-1; the match to TRBD1 covers 8 bases. Germline CDR1 SNHLY, CDR2 FYNNEI. J lost 4 bases, V lost 8 bases, and 9 bases had no gene match. The CDR3 has 14 amino acids. CDR3 bases read: TGTGCCAGCGCGGACAGGGTGGGTGCCACTGAA. Encoded protein: CASADRVGATE. The full CDR3 sequence reads CASADRVGATEAFF.

This clone appeared many times. The read stops 3 residues short of the end of the CDR3; the missing end is completed from the germline J gene. V gene TRBV5-1 combines with J gene TRBJ2-7; D may be TRBD1 (6 bases). The CDR3 contains 15 residues. CDR1 and CDR2 from the germline V gene are SGHRS and YFSETQ. Trimming left V 0 bases short and J 2 bases short, with 12 bases between. The CDR3 here is CASSLDPTGTYEQYF. CDR3 DNA, as far as it was read: TGCGCCAGCAGCTTGGATCCTACAGGGACCTACGAG.

This clone occurred many times. From the germline J gene comes the end of the CDR3, since the read stops 3 residues before it. This rearrangement joins TRBV20-1 to TRBJ1-4; D not resolved. CDR1 is DFQATT, CDR2 SNEGSKA, per germline (reference sequence). This CDR3 spans 15 amino acids. V lost 2 bases, J lost 7 bases, and 17 bases lay in between. The CDR3 protein is CSARHLRASGEKLFF. The CDR3 bases that were read are TGCAGTGCTAGACACCTCCGAGCGTCGGGTGAAAAA.

This clone was observed at least ten times. The chain's CDR3 is CAWSVGGASGSTDTQYF. The part of the CDR3 DNA that was read is TGTGCCTGGAGTGTAGGGGGGGCTAGCGGGAGCACAGATACG. V gene TRBV30 combines with J gene TRBJ2-3, with 8 bases identical to TRBD2. The sequence runs out 3 residues before the end of the CDR3; the remainder is reconstructed from the germline J gene. Looked up from germline, CDR1 is GTSNPN and CDR2 is SVGIG (reference sequence). The CDR3 sequence is 17 residues long. The V and J ends lost 0 bases and 0 bases, in that order; junction bases with no gene match: 8. The full variable domain, rest sourced from reference TRBV30 and TRBJ2-3, is SQTIHQWPATLVQPVGSPLSLECTVEGTSNPNLYWYRQAAGRGLQLLFYSVGIGQISSEVPQNLSASRPQDRQFILSSKKLLLSDSGFYLCAWSVGGASGSTDTQYFGPGTRLTVL.

This clone was seen repeatedly, ten times or more. The CDR3 end is not reached by the read, which stops 3 residues before it; the germline J gene fills it in. J is TRBJ1-2 and V is TRBV12-5; tentative D call: TRBD1 (6 bases). Germline V CDR1 and CDR2: LGHNT, FRNRAP. V was trimmed by 7 bases and J by 3 bases, leaving 15 bases between them. The CDR3 is 14 amino acids. The sequenced part of the CDR3 DNA is TGTGCTAGTGCCTTGGACGGGGGGCACTATGGC. Its translation: CASALDGGHYG. The entire CDR3 reads CASALDGGHYGYTF. The whole variable domain, remainder taken from reference TRBV12-5 and TRBJ1-2, is DARVTQTPRHKVTEMGQEVTMRCQPILGHNTVFWYRQTMMQGLELLAYFRNRAPLDDSGMPKDRFSAEMPDATLATLKIQPSEPRDSAVYFCASALDGGHYGYTFGSGTRLTVV.

In its sample, this clone was seen many times. Coverage ceases 3 residues before the CDR3 finishes, and the germline J gene fills in the end. The chain links TRBV7-8 to TRBJ1-5; D gene uncertain. V was cut by 3 bases and J by 4 bases, with 7 bases left in between. The germline gives CDR1 SGHVS, CDR2 FQNEAQ. This CDR3 is built from 13 residues. Partial CDR3 DNA: TGTGCCAGCAGCTTTGGGCAGAATCAGCCC. This gives the protein CASSFGQNQP. The full CDR3 protein is CASSFGQNQPQHF.

This clone came up a few times. The read stops 3 residues short of the end of the CDR3; the missing end is completed from the germline J gene. The chain couples TRBV2 to TRBJ2-1; possibly TRBD2 for D (5 bases). Germline values: CDR1 SNHLY, CDR2 FYNNEI. V lost 6 bases and J lost 9, with 21 bases in between. The CDR3 extends over 15 amino acids. The DNA read from the CDR3 is TGTGCCAGCAGGGACTTTTCCGTCAGTACGAGTGAG. It codes for CASRDFSVSTSE. The CDR3, in full, reads CASRDFSVSTSEQFF.

In this sample, this clone turned up many times. The read finishes 3 residues shy of the CDR3 end, and the germline J gene is used to complete it. The rearrangement joins TRBV5-4 to TRBJ2-3; D is undetermined. The CDR3 length is 15 residues. Germline V CDR1 and CDR2: SGHNT, YYREEE (reference sequence). The ends were cut back, 0 bases at V and 4 bases at J, with 12 bases in the middle. The chain's CDR3 is CASSLVAGVSDTQYF. The sequenced part of the CDR3 DNA is TGTGCCAGCAGCTTGGTAGCCGGAGTTTCAGATACG.